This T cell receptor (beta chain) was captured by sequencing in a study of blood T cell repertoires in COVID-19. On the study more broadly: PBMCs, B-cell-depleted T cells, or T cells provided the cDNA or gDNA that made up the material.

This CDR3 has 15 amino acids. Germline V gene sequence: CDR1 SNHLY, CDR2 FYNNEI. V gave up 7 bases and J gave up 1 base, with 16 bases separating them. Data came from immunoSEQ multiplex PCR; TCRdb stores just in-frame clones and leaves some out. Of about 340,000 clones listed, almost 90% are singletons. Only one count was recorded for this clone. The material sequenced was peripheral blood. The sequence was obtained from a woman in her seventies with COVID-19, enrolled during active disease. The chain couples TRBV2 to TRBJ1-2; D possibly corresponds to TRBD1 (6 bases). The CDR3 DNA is TGTGCCAGCATCAGGGAAACAGGGTTTAACTATGGCTACACCTTC. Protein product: CASIRETGFNYGYTF.